This T cell receptor (beta chain) was identified in a study of beta chain features in type 1 diabetes. About 110 mL of blood, on average, came from one heparinised draw per donor. CDR1 MGHRA and CDR2 YSYEKL come from the germline V gene. V dropped 1 base and J dropped 0; count of bases not matched to a gene: 8. The CDR3 totals 18 residues. Study findings and constraints: HLA influence on TCRB rearrangement stayed unresolved here. Researchers report that Type 1 diabetes patients had moderately but significantly shorter TCRB CDR3s across all four CD4+ subsets.

This clone was picked up a small number of times. As yet, its antigen is unknown. Every isolated RNA sample was fully reverse transcribed, so sequencing captured expressed TCRB transcripts. Naive, central memory and regulatory T cell samples produced a mean of roughly 3.9 million reads. Some clones are missing from TCRdb's copy, which holds only in-frame ones; the method was immunoSEQ multiplex PCR. The sample has hundreds of thousands of clones, roughly 16% seen once; the top ten hold under 0.095%. The source is a young man in good health. The sequenced sample was naive CD4+ T cells from blood. The V call is TRBV4-1, the J call TRBJ2-1; 8 positions match TRBD2. In DNA, the CDR3 is TGCGCCAGCAGCCAAGTGGTTAGCGGGGTAAGCTCCTACAATGAGCAGTTCTTC. Residues: CASSQVVSGVSSYNEQFF.